These 3 T cell receptor beta chains originate from one sample sequenced in a study of T cells after yellow fever vaccination. One entry per CDR3 protein, called by TCRdb with MiXCR from the 5' RACE reads. The sample yields 500,000 to 700,000 distinct CDR3 sequences, roughly 19% seen once. The source was PBMCs, collected 15 days after the yellow fever booster vaccination. These TCRs come from a young man who received the YFV17D yellow fever vaccine.

V and J are TRBV12-3 or TRBV12-4 and TRBJ2-1, with D perhaps TRBD2 (5 bases). This CDR3 contains 17 residues. V lost 2 bases, J lost 3 bases, and 17 bases lay in between. The DNA for the CDR3 is TGTGCCAGCAGTTTATGCTTCCGGCTAGCCGGCTACAATGAGCAGTTCTTC. This sequence encodes CASSLCFRLAGYNEQFF.

This clonotype was detected only once. The V and J genes are TRBV30 and TRBJ2-1; 9 nucleotides align to TRBD2. Trimming took 2 bases from V and 8 from J; bases not matched to a gene: 13. This CDR3 is built from 16 residues. Germline values: CDR1 GTSNPN, CDR2 SVGIG (reference sequence). CDR3 coding DNA: TGTGCCTGGAGTAGGGGATTGGCGGGAGGGAGCGATGAGCAGTTCTTC. Translating gives CAWSRGLAGGSDEQFF.

This clonotype came up a few times. The rearrangement uses TRBV5-6 and TRBJ1-1; 7 bases map to TRBD1. The CDR3 contains 13 residues. Trimming at V came to 4 bases and at J to 8 bases, leaving 8 bases not matched to a gene. Germline V gives CDR1 SGHDT, CDR2 YYEEEE. DNA of the CDR3: TGTGCCAGCAGCACAAAACAGGGGCGGGAAGCTTTCTTT. Amino acids: CASSTKQGREAFF.